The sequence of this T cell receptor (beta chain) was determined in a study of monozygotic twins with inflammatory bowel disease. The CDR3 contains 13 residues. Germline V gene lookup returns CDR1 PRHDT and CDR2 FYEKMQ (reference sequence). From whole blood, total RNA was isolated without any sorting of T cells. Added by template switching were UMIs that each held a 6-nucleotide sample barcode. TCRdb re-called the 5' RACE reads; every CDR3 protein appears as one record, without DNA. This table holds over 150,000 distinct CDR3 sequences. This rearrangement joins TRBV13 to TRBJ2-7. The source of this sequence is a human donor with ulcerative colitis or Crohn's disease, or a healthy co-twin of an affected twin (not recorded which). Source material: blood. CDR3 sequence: CASSEVSSYEQYF.